One sample yielded the 11 T cell receptor beta chains listed below, sequenced in a study of cytomegalovirus exposure and HLA in healthy donors. PCR used 60 Vbeta primers and 13 Jbeta primers. Produced via immunoSEQ multiplex PCR; TCRdb's table is partial and in-frame only. The repertoire holds under 45,000 clones, around three quarters seen once, with approximately 5.6% in the top ten. The sequencing sample was made of PBMCs. Receptors were obtained from a male donor in good health and CMV-seronegative.

J is TRBJ1-1 and V is TRBV5-1; possible D gene TRBD1, 5 bases. The germline gives CDR1 SGHRS, CDR2 YFSETQ. Trimming removed 0 bases at V and 1 base at J, with 10 bases between. The CDR3 length is 15 residues. The CDR3 sequence is CASSLVGGTNTEAFF. In DNA form, the CDR3 reads TGCGCCAGCAGCTTGGTGGGGGGGACGAACACTGAAGCTTTCTTT. The full variable domain, in which reference TRBV5-1 and TRBJ1-1 provide the parts outside the CDR3, is KAGVTQTPRYLIKTRGQQVTLSCSPISGHRSVSWYQQTPGQGLQFLFEYFSETQRNKGNFPGRFSGRQFSNSRSEMNVSTLELGDSALYLCASSLVGGTNTEAFFGQGTRLTVV.

The rearrangement joins TRBV5-1 to TRBJ1-2, with D hard to call. Germline loops: CDR1 SGHRS, CDR2 YFSETQ. The CDR3 totals 13 residues. V dropped 2 bases and J dropped 6 bases, with 11 bases sitting between them. The CDR3 sequence: CASSFSVLDGYTF. The CDR3 DNA is TGCGCCAGCAGCTTTAGTGTTCTGGATGGCTACACCTTC.

The V gene is TRBV5-8, the J gene TRBJ2-1, with a possible D match to TRBD2 (5 bases). This CDR3 has 15 amino acids. V lost 4 bases and J 0 bases, leaving 11 bases between the germline ends. CDR1 is SGHTS and CDR2 is YDEGEE in the germline V gene. The CDR3 DNA reads as TGTGCCAGCAGCCCCCGCCGGGGCTCCTACAATGAGCAGTTCTTC. Its protein product is CASSPRRGSYNEQFF.

J is TRBJ1-2 and V is TRBV9; D is perhaps TRBD1 (5 bases). Trimming shortened V by 3 bases and J by 4 bases, and 13 bases separated the two germline ends. This CDR3 is 14 amino acids long. Germline V gene lookup returns CDR1 SGDLS and CDR2 YYNGEE. The CDR3 DNA reads as TGTGCCAGCAGCGAGGTCCCAGGGTCCTATGGCTACACCTTC. It is translated as CASSEVPGSYGYTF.

The chain is built from TRBV2 and TRBJ2-1, with TRBD2 matching over 12 bases. The CDR3 runs 15 residues. Germline assignment: CDR1 SNHLY and CDR2 FYNNEI. Trimming at V came to 5 bases and at J to 8 bases, leaving 7 bases not matched to a gene. For the CDR3, the DNA is TGTGCCAGCAGTCCCAGGACTAGCGGGGCGGATGAGCAGTTCTTC. Translated, it gives CASSPRTSGADEQFF.

The rearrangement uses TRBV9 and TRBJ2-1; 13 bases fit TRBD2. Looked up from germline, CDR1 is SGDLS and CDR2 is YYNGEE. Trimming cost V 6 bases and J 4 bases; bases outside gene matches: 7. This CDR3 is built from 16 residues. The CDR3, as DNA: TGTGCCAGCAACCAGGGGACTAGCGGGGAATACAATGAGCAGTTCTTC. Its translation: CASNQGTSGEYNEQFF.

This chain joins TRBV7-2 and TRBJ1-1; D is perhaps TRBD1 (6 bases). The CDR3 length is 15 residues. Germline V gene sequence: CDR1 SGHTA, CDR2 FQGNSA. V was clipped by 1 base and J by 5 bases, with 14 bases between them. CDR3 in DNA: TGTGCCAGCAGCTTAGGGGGGGGGCGAGGAACTGAAGCTTTCTTT. Translating gives CASSLGGGRGTEAFF.

The rearrangement joins TRBV4-1 to TRBJ1-1, with TRBD1 matching 7 bases. Germline V CDR1 and CDR2: MGHRA, YSYEKL. The CDR3 runs 15 residues. Trimming removed 1 base from V and 5 bases from J; junction bases left unmatched: 7. The CDR3 spells CASSQVVQGRTEAFF. The CDR3 nucleotides are TGCGCCAGCAGCCAAGTAGTACAGGGGAGGACTGAAGCTTTCTTT.

The rearrangement links TRBV5-6 to TRBJ1-2; possibly TRBD1 for D (5 bases). V dropped 0 bases and J dropped 8 bases, with 11 bases sitting between them. CDR1 SGHDT and CDR2 YYEEEE come from the germline V gene. The CDR3 length is 13 residues. This CDR3 is CASSLARGGGYTF. DNA of the CDR3: TGTGCCAGCAGCTTGGCGAGGGGAGGGGGCTACACCTTC.

The J gene is TRBJ2-4, the V gene TRBV5-4; D ambiguous. Per germline, CDR1 SGHNT and CDR2 YYREEE (reference sequence). V lost 4 bases and J 0 bases, leaving 17 bases between the germline ends. CDR3 length: 17 amino acids. CDR3 residues: CASSRSEVDSAKNIQYF. The CDR3 DNA reads as TGTGCCAGCAGCCGCTCCGAGGTAGATTCAGCCAAAAACATTCAGTACTTC.

V is TRBV2 and J is TRBJ1-4, with a weak D call TRBD1 (6 bases). The CDR3 extends over 15 amino acids. Germline lookup yields CDR1 SNHLY and CDR2 FYNNEI. V shed 6 bases and J shed 4 bases, with 15 bases lying between them. CDR3 region: CASSLYQGSNEKLFF. CDR3 nucleotide sequence: TGTGCCAGCAGCCTATACCAGGGGAGTAATGAAAAACTGTTTTTT.